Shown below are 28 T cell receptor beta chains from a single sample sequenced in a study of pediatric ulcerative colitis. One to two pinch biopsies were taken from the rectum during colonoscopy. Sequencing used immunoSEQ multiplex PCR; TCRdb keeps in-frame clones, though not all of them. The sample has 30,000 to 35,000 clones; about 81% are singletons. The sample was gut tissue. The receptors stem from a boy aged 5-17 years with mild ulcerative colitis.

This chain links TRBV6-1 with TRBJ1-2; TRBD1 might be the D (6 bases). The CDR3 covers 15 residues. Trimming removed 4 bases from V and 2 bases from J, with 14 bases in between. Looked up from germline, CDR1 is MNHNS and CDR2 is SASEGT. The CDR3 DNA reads TGTGCCAGCAGTGTTCGGGGGGCTCTAAACTATGGCTACACCTTC. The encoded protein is CASSVRGALNYGYTF.

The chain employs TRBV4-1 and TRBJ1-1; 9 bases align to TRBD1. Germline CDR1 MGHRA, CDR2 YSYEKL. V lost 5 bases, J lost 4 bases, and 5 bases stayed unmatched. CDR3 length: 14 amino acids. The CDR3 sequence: CASSSGQGSTEAFF. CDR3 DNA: TGCGCCAGCAGCTCGGGACAGGGCTCCACTGAAGCTTTCTTT.

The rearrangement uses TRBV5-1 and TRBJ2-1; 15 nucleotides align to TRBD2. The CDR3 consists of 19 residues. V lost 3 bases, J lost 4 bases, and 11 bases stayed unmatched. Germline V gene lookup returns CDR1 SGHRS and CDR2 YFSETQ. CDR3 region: CASSWGLAGGLISYNEQFF. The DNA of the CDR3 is TGCGCCAGCAGCTGGGGACTAGCGGGGGGCCTAATCTCTTACAATGAGCAGTTCTTC.

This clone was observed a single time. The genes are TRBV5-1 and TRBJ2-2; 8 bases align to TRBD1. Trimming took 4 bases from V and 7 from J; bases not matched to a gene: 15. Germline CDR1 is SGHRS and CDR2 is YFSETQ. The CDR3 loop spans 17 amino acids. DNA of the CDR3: TGCGCCAGCAGCCTGGCCCCCAGGGGGCCAAAATTCGGGGAGCTGTTTTTT. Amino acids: CASSLAPRGPKFGELFF.

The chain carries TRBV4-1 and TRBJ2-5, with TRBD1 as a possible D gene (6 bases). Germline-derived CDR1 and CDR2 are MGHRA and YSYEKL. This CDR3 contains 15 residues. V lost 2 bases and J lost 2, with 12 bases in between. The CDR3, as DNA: TGCGCCAGCAGCCAACCTGGACAGACACAAGAGACCCAGTACTTC. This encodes CASSQPGQTQETQYF.

CDR3: CASSSRQEYEQYF. The CDR3 region has the DNA TGTGCCAGCAGCTCCAGACAGGAATACGAGCAGTACTTC. The rearrangement uses TRBV7-3 and TRBJ2-7, with a tentative D call TRBD1 (6 bases). This CDR3 spans 13 amino acids. Germline V gene lookup returns CDR1 SGHTA and CDR2 FQGTGA. V lost 4 bases to trimming and J lost 4 bases, with 11 bases between them.

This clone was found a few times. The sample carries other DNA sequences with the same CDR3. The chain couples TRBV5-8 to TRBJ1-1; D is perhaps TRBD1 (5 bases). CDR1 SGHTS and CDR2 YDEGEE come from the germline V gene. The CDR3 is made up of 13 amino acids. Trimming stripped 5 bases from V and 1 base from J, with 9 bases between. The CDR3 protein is CASSLDRNTEAFF. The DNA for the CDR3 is TGTGCCAGCAGTCTTGACAGGAACACTGAAGCTTTCTTT.

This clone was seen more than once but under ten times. The CDR3 loop is CASSVTSQDSPLHF. CDR3 coding DNA: TGTGCCAGTAGTGTTACAAGTCAGGATTCACCCCTCCACTTT. The rearrangement joins TRBV19 to TRBJ1-6; no firm D call. This CDR3 comprises 14 residues. Germline CDR1 and CDR2: LNHDA and SQIVND (reference sequence). The V and J ends lost 5 bases and 8 bases respectively, with 13 bases between them.

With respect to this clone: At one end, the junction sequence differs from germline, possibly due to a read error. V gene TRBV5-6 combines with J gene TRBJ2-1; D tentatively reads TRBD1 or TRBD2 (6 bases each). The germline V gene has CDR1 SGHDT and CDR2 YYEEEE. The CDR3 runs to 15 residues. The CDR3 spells CASSLKGGSNNEQFF. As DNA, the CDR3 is TGTGCCAGCAGCTTAAAGGGGGGCTCCAACAATGAGCAGTTCTTC.

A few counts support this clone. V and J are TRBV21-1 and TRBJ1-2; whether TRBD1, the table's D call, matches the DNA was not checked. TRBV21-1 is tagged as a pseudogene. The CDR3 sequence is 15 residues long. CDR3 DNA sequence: TGTGCCAGCAGCGAAGCAGGGACAGGGGGTAATGGCTACACCTTC. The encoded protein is CASSEAGTGGNGYTF.

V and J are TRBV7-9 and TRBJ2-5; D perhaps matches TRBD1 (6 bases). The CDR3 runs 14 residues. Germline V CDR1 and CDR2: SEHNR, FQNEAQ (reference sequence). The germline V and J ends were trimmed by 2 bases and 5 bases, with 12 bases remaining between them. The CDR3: CASSLYQGLETQYF. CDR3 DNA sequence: TGTGCCAGCAGCTTATATCAGGGGCTCGAGACCCAGTACTTC.

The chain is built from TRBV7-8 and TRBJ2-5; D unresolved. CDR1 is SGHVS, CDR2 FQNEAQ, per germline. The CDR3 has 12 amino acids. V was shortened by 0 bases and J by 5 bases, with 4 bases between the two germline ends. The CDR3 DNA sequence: TGTGCCAGCAGCTTAGCGCGGGAGACCCAGTACTTC. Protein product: CASSLARETQYF.

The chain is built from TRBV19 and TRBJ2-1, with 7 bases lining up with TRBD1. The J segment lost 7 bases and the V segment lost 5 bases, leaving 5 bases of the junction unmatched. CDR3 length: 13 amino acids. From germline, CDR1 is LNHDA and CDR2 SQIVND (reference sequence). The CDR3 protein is CASSSLDRNEQFF. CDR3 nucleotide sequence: TGTGCCAGTAGTTCCCTGGACAGGAATGAGCAGTTCTTC.

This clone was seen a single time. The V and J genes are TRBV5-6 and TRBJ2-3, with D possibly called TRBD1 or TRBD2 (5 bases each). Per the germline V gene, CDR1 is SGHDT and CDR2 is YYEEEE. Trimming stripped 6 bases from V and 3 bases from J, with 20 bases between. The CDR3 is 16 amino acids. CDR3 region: CASTLGAIQFTDTQYF. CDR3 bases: TGTGCCAGCACTCTCGGGGCAATTCAGTTTACAGATACGCAGTATTTT.

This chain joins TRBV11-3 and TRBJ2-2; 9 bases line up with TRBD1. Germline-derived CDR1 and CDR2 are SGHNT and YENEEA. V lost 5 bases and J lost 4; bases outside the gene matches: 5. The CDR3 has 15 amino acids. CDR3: CASSPGQGFTGELFF. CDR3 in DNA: TGTGCCAGCAGCCCGGGACAGGGTTTCACCGGGGAGCTGTTTTTT.

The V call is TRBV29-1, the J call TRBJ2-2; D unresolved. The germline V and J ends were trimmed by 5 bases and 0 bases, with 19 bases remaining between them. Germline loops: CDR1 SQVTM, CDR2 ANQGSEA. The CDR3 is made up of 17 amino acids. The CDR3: CSVRPGVRSANTGELFF. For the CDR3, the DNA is TGCAGCGTTCGGCCGGGTGTGAGGTCCGCGAACACCGGGGAGCTGTTTTTT.

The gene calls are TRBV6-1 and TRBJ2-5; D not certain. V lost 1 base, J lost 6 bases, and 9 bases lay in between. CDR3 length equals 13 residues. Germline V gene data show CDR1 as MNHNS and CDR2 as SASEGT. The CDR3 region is CASSEVSSQTQYF. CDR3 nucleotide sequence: TGTGCCAGCAGTGAAGTATCCTCCCAGACCCAGTACTTC.

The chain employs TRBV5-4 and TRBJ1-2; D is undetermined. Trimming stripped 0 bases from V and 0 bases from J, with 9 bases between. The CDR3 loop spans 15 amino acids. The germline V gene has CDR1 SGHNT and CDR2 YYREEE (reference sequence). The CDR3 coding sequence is TGTGCCAGCAGCTTGGACCCACAGCCTAACTATGGCTACACCTTC. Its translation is CASSLDPQPNYGYTF.

The CDR3 DNA sequence: TGCGCCAGCAGCCCCACACCGGGACAGTTTCGGCCCCAGTACTTC. Protein product: CASSPTPGQFRPQYF. The V call is TRBV5-1, the J call TRBJ2-5, with TRBD1 matching 7 bases. Germline values: CDR1 SGHRS, CDR2 YFSETQ. The V segment lost 4 bases and the J segment 9 bases; nucleotides outside the gene matches: 15. CDR3 size: 15 residues.

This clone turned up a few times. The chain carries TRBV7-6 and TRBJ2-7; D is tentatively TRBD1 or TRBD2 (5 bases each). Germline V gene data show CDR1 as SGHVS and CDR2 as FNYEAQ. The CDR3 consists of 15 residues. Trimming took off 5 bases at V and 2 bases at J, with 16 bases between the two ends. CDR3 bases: TGTGCCAGCAGCCCGCTCGGGGACGCAACCTACGAGCAGTACTTC. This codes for CASSPLGDATYEQYF.

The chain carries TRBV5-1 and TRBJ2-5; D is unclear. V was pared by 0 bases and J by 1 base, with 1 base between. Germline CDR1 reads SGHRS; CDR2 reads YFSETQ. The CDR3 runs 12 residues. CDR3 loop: CASSLGQETQYF. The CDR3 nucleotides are TGCGCCAGCAGCTTGGGCCAAGAGACCCAGTACTTC.

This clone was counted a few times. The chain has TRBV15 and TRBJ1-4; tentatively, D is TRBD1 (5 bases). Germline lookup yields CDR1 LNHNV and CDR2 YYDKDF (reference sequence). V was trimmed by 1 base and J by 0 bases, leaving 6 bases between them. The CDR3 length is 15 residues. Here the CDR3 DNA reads TGTGCCACCAGCAGAGGGGGGTCAACTAATGAAAAACTGTTTTTT. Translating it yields CATSRGGSTNEKLFF.

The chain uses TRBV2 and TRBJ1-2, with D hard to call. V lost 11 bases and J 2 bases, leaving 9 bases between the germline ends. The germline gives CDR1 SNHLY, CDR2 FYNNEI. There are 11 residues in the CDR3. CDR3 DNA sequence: TGTGCCGGTGGGATAAACTATGGCTACACCTTC. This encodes CAGGINYGYTF.

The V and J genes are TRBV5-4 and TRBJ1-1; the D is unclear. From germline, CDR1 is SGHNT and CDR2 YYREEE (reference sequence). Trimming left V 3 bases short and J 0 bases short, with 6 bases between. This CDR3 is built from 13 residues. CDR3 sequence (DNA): TGTGCCAGCAGCTCTCTACTGAACACTGAAGCTTTCTTT. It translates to CASSSLLNTEAFF.

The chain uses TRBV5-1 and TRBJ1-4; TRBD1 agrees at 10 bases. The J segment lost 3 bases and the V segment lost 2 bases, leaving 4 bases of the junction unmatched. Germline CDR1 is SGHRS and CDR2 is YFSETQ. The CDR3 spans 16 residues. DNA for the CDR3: TGCGCCAGCAGCTTCGGTGACAGGGGGCCTAATGAAAAACTGTTTTTT. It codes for CASSFGDRGPNEKLFF. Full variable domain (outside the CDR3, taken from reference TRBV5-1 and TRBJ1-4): KAGVTQTPRYLIKTRGQQVTLSCSPISGHRSVSWYQQTPGQGLQFLFEYFSETQRNKGNFPGRFSGRQFSNSRSEMNVSTLELGDSALYLCASSFGDRGPNEKLFFGSGTQLSVL.

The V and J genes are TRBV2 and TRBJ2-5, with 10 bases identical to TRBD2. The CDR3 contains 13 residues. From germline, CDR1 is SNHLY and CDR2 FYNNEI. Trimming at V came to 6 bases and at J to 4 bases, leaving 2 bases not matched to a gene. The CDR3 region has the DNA TGTGCCAGCAGATTAGCGGGGGGAGAGACCCAGTACTTC. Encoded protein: CASRLAGGETQYF.

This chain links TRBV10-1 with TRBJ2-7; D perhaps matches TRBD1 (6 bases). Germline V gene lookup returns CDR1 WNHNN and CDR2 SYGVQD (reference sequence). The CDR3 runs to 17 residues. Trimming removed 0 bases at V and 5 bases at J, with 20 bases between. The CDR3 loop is CASSESGGQSKPDEQYF. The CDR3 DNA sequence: TGCGCCAGCAGTGAGTCAGGTGGACAGTCAAAACCCGACGAGCAGTACTTC.

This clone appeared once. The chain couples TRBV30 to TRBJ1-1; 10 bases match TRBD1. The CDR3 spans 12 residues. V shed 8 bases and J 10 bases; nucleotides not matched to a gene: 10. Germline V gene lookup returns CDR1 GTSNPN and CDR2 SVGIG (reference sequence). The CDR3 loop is CAGGTGDIRAFF. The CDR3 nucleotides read TGTGCCGGGGGGACAGGGGATATTCGAGCTTTCTTT.